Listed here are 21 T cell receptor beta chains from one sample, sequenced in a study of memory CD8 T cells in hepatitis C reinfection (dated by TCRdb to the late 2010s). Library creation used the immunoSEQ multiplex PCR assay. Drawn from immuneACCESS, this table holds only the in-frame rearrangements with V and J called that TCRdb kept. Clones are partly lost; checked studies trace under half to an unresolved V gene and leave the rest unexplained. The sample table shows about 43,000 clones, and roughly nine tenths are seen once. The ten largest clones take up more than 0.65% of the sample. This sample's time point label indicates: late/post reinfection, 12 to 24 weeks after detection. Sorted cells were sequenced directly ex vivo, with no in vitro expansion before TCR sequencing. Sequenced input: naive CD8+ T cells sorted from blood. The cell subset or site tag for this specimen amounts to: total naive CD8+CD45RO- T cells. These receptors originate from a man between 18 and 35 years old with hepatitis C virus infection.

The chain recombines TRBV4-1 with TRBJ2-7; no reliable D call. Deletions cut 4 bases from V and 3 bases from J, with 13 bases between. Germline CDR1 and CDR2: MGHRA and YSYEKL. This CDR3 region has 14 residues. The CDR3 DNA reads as TGCGCCAGCAGCCGACTCGGTGCGGACTACGAGCAGTACTTC. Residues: CASSRLGADYEQYF.

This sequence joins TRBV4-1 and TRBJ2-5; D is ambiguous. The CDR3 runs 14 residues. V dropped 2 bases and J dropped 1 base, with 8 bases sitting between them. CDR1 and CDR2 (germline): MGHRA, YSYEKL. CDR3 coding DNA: TGCGCCAGCAGCCAAACCACGGGCCAAGAGACCCAGTACTTC. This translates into CASSQTTGQETQYF.

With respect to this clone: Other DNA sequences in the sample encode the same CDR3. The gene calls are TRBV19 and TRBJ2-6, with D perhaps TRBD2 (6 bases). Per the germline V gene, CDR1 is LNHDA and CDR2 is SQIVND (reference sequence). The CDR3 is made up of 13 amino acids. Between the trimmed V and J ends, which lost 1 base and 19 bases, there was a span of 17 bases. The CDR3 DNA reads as TGTGCCAGTAGTATAGTTAGCGGAGGTAGGAGCACTTTC. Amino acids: CASSIVSGGRSTF.

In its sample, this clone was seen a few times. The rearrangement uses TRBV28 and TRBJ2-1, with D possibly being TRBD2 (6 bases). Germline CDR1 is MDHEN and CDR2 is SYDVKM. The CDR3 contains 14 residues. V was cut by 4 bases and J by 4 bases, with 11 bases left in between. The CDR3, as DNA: TGTGCCAGCAGTTATCGGGGGAGGTACAATGAGCAGTTCTTC. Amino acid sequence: CASSYRGRYNEQFF.

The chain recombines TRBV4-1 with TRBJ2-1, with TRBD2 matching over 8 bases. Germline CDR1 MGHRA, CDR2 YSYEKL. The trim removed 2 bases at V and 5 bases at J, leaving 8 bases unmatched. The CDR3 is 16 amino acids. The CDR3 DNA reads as TGCGCCAGCAGCCAACAACCCGGGACTAGGAACAATGAGCAGTTCTTC. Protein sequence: CASSQQPGTRNNEQFF.

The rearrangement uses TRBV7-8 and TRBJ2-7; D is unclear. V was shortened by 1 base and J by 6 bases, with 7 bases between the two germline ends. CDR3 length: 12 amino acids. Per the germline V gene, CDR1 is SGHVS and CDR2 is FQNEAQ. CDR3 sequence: CASSLVIGEQYF. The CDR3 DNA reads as TGTGCCAGCAGCTTAGTCATCGGCGAGCAGTACTTC.

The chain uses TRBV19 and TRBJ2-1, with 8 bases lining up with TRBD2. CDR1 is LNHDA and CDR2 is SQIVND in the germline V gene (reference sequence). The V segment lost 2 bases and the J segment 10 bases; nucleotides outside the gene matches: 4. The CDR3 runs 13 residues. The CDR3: CASSILAGREQFF. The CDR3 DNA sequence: TGTGCCAGTAGTATATTAGCGGGGAGGGAGCAGTTCTTC. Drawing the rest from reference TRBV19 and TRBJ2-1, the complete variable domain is DGGITQSPKYLFRKEGQNVTLSCEQNLNHDAMYWYRQDPGQGLRLIYYSQIVNDFQKGDIAEGYSVSREKKESFPLTVTSAQKNPTAFYLCASSILAGREQFFGPGTRLTVL.

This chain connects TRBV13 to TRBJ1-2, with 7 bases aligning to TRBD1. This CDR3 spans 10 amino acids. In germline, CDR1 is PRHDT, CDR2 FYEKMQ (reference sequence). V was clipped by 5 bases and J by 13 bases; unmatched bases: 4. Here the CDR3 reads CASSRQGLTF. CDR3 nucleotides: TGTGCCAGCAGCCGACAGGGCCTCACCTTC.

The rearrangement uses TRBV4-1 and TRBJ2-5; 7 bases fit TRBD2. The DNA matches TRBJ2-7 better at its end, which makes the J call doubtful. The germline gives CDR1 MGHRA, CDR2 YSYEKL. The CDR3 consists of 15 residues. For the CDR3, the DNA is TGCGCCAGCAGCCACCGAGCGGGAAGCTCCTACGAGCAGTACTTC. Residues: CASSHRAGSSYEQYF.

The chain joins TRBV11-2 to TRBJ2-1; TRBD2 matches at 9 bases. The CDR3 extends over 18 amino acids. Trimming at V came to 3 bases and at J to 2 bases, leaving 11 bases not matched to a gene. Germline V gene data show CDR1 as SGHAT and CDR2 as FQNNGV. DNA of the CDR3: TGTGCCAGCAGCTTCGCAGCAGGCGGGAGGGGCCCCTACAATGAGCAGTTCTTC. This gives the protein CASSFAAGGRGPYNEQFF.

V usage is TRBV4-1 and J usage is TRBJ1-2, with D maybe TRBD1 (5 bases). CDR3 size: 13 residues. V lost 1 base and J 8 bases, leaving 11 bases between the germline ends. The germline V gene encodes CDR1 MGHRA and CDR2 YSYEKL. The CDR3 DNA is TGCGCCAGCAGCCAAGGCGGGGCGGAGGGCTACACCTTC. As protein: CASSQGGAEGYTF.

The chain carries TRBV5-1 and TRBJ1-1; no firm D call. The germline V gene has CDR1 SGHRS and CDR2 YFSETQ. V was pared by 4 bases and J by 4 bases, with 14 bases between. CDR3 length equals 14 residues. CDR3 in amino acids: CASSMGDGLTEAFF. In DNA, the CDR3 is TGCGCCAGCAGCATGGGCGACGGACTCACTGAAGCTTTCTTT.

CDR3 DNA: TGCGCCAGCAGCCACCCCGGGGAGAAGGGCCCTGAAGCTTTCTTT. This sequence encodes CASSHPGEKGPEAFF. V is TRBV4-1 and J is TRBJ1-1, with unresolved D. From germline, CDR1 is MGHRA and CDR2 YSYEKL. Trimming stripped 3 bases from V and 6 bases from J, with 17 bases between. CDR3 length: 15 amino acids.

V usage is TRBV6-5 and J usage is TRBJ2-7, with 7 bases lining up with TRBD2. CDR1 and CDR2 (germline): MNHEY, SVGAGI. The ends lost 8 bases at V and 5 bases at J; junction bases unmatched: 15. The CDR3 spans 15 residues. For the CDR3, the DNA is TGTGCCAGCGGGCGCTGGGCGAGCGGGGACCACGAGCAGTACGTC. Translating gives CASGRWASGDHEQYV.

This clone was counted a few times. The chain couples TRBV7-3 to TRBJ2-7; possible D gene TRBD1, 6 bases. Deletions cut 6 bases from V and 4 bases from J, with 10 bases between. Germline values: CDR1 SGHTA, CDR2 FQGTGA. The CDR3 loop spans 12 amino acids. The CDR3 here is CASRQGLYEQYF. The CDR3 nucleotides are TGTGCCAGCAGGCAGGGGTTATACGAGCAGTACTTC.

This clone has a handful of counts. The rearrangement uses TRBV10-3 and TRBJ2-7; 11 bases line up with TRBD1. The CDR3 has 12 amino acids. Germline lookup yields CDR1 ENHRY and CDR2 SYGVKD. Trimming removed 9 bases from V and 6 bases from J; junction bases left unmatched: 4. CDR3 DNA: TGTGCCATTAGGACAGGGGGCCGCGAGCAGTACTTC. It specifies CAIRTGGREQYF.

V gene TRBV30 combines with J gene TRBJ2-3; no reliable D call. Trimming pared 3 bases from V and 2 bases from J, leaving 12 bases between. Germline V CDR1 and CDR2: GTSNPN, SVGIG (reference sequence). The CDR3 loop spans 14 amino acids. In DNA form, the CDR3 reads TGTGCCTGGAGGGCACTATCACACACAGATACGCAGTATTTT. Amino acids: CAWRALSHTDTQYF.

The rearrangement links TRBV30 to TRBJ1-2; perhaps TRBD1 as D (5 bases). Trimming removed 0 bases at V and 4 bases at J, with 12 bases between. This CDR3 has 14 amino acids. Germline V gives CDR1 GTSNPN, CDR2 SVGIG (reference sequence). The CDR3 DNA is TGTGCCTGGAGTGTAGCGACAGTTTCCTATGGCTACACCTTC. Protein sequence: CAWSVATVSYGYTF. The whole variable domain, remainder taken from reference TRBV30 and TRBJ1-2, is SQTIHQWPATLVQPVGSPLSLECTVEGTSNPNLYWYRQAAGRGLQLLFYSVGIGQISSEVPQNLSASRPQDRQFILSSKKLLLSDSGFYLCAWSVATVSYGYTFGSGTRLTVV.

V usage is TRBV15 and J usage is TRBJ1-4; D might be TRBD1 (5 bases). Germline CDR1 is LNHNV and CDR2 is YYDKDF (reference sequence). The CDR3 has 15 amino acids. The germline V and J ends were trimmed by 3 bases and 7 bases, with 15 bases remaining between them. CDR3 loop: CATSSLGGGAEKLFF. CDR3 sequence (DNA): TGTGCCACCAGCAGCCTCGGGGGTGGGGCTGAAAAACTGTTTTTT.

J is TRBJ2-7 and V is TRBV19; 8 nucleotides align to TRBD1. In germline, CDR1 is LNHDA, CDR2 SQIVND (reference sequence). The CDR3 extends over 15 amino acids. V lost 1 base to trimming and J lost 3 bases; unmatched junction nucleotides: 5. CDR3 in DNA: TGTGCCAGTAGTATAGGGGGGACAGGATTCTACGAGCAGTACTTC. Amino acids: CASSIGGTGFYEQYF.

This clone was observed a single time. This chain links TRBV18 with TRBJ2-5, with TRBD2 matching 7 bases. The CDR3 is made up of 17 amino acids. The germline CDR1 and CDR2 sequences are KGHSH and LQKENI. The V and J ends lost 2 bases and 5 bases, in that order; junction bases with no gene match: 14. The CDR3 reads CASSPTLEGRAEETQYF. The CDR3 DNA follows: TGTGCCAGCTCACCAACCCTCGAAGGGAGGGCCGAGGAGACCCAGTACTTC.